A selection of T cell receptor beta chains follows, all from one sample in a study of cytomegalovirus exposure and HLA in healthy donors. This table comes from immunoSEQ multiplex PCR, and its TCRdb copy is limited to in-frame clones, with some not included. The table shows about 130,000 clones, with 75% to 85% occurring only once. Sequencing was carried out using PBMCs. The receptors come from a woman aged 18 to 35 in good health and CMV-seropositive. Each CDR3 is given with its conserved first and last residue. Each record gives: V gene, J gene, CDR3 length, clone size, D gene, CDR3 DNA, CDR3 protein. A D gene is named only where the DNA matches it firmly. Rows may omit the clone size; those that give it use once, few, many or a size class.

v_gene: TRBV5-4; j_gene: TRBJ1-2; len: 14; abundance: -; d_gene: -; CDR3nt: TGTGCCAGCAGCTTGCCACAGGCTGTGAGTGGCTACACCTTC; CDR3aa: CASSLPQAVSGYTF
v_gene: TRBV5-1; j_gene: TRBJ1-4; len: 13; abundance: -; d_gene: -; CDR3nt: TGCGCCAGCAGCGTCCGGGGTGGGGAAAAACTGTTTTTT; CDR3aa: CASSVRGGEKLFF
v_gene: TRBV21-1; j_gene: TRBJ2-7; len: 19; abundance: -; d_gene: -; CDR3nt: TGTGCCAGCAGCACCTCATTGCCGGGACTAGAATTGAGCTCCTACGAGCAGTACTTC; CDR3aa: CASSTSLPGLELSSYEQYF
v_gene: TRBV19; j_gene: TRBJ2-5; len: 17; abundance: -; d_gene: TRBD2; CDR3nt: TGTGCCAGTAGTGACCCCAGCGGGGGGGCCTTCGGGGAGACCCAGTACTTC; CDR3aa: CASSDPSGGAFGETQYF
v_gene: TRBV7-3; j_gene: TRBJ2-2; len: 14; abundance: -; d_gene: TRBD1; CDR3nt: TGTGCCAGCAGCTCGGGACAGGGGGTAGAGGAGCTGTTTTTT; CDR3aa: CASSSGQGVEELFF
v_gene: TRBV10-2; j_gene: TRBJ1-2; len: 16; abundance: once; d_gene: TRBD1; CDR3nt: TGCGCCAGCAGTGGTTTAGGGACAGGGTCGTACTATGGCTACACCTTC; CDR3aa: CASSGLGTGSYYGYTF
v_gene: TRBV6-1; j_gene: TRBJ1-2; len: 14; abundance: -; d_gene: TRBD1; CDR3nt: TGTGCCAGCAGTGAAAGAGGACAGGGCCAAGGCTACACCTTC; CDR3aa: CASSERGQGQGYTF
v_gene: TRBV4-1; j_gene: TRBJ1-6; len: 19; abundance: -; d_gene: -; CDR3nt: TGCGCCAGCAGCCGTATACCGGGCCCCAGGGGCGATTATAATTCACCCCTCCACTTT; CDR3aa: CASSRIPGPRGDYNSPLHF
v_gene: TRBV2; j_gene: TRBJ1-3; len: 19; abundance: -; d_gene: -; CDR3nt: TGTGCCAGCAGTGAACTACTGGGGCAGTTAGGGGTCTCTGGAAACACCATATATTTT; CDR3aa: CASSELLGQLGVSGNTIYF
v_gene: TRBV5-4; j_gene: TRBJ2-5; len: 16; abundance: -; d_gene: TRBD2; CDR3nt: TGTGCCAGCAGCTTGGGAACAGCGGGGGGGCTTGAGACCCAGTACTTC; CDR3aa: CASSLGTAGGLETQYF
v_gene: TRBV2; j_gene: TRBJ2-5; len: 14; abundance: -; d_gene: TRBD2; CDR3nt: TGTGCCAGCAGCCCCCTAGCGGGACAAGGGACCCAGTACTTC; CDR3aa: CASSPLAGQGTQYF
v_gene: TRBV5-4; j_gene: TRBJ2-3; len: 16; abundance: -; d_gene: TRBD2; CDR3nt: TGTGCCAGCAGCCCCAAACTAGCGGGGGGGTTAGATACGCAGTATTTT; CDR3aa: CASSPKLAGGLDTQYF
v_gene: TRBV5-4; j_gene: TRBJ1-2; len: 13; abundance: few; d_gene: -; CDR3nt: TGTGCCAGCAGCTTGGGACTCCAGGGTGTGCACACCTTC; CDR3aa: CASSLGLQGVHTF
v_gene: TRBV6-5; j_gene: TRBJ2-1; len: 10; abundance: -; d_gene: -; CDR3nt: TGTGCCAGCAGTTACCCCCCCCTGTTCTTC; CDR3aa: CASSYPPLFF
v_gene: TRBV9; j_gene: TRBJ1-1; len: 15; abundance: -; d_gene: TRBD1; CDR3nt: TGTGCCAGCAGCAAAGCAGGGGGCGCAACGGCTGAAGCTTTCTTT; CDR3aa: CASSKAGGATAEAFF
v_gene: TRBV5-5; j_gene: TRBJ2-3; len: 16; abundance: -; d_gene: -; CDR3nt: TGTGCCAGCAGCTTGGGTACGGTTTGGAGCACAGATACGCAGTATTTT; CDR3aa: CASSLGTVWSTDTQYF
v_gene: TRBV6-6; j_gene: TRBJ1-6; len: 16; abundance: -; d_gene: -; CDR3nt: TGTGCCAGCAGTTTCCTGACAGGCCAAACCTATTCACCCCTCCACTTT; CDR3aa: CASSFLTGQTYSPLHF
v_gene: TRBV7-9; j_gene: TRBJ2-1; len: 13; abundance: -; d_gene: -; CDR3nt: TGTGCCAGCAGCTTGGGGGGGCCCAATGAGCAGTTCTTC; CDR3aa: CASSLGGPNEQFF
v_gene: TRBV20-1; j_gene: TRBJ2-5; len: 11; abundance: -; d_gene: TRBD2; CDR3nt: TGCAGTTGGACTAGCACAGAGACCCAGTACTTC; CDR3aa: CSWTSTETQYF
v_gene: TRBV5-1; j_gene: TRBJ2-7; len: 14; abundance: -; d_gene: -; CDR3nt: TGCGCCAGCAGCTTCGTGTCCCTCAGTGGCGAGCAGTACTTC; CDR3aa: CASSFVSLSGEQYF
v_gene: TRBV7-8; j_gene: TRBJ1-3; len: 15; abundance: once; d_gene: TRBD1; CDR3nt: TGTGCCAGCAGCTTAACGACAGGGGCAGGAAACACCATATATTTT; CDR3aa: CASSLTTGAGNTIYF
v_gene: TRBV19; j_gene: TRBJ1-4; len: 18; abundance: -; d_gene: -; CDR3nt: TGTGCCAGCCACCATGGTACAGGCCCCAGTGCAACTAATGAAAAACTGTTTTTT; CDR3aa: CASHHGTGPSATNEKLFF
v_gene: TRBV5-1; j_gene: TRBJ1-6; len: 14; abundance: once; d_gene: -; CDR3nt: TGCGCCAGCAGGGGAACGGGGGAAAATTCACCCCTCCACTTT; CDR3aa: CASRGTGENSPLHF
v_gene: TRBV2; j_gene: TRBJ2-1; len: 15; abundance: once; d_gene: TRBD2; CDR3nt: TGTGCCAGCAGTGAAGCTAGCGGGGGGTTCAATGAGCAGTTCTTC; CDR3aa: CASSEASGGFNEQFF
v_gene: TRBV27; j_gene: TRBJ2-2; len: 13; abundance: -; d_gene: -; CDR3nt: TGTGCCAGCAGTGGGAGGCTAGCCGGGGAGCTGTTTTTT; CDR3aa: CASSGRLAGELFF
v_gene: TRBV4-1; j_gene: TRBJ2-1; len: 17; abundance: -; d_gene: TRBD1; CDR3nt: TGCGCCAGCAGCCAAGAGGGGAACCCACGGGACAGGGGTGAGCAGTTCTTC; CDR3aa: CASSQEGNPRDRGEQFF
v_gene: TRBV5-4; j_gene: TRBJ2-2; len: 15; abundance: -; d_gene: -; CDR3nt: TGTGCCAGCAGCCCTACACTTGGAGACACCGGGGAGCTGTTTTTT; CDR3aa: CASSPTLGDTGELFF
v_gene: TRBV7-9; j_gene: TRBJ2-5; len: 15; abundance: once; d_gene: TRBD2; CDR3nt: TGTGCCAGCAGCCCGCGACTAGCGGGGGGAGAGACCCAGTACTTC; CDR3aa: CASSPRLAGGETQYF
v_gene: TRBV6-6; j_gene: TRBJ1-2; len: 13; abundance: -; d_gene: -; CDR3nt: TGTGCCAGCAGCCAGGTCGGGGATTATGGCTACACCTTC; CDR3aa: CASSQVGDYGYTF
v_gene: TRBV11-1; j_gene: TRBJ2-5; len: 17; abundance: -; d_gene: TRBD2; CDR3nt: TGTGCCAGCAGCTTAGGGGCGGGGGGGCCAAATGAGGAGACCCAGTACTTC; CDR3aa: CASSLGAGGPNEETQYF
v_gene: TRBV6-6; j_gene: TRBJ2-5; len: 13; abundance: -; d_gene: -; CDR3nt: TGTGCCAGCAGTGTTGGAGGTCAAGAGACCCAGTACTTC; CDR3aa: CASSVGGQETQYF
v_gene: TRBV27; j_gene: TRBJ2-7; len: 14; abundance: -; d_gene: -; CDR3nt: TGTGCCAGCAGTTTCTCGTCTTCCTCCTACGAGCAGTACTTC; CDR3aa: CASSFSSSSYEQYF
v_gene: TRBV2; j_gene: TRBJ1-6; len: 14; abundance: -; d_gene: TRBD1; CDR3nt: TGTGCCAGCAGGGGGACAGGGTGGGATTCACCCCTCCACTTT; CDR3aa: CASRGTGWDSPLHF
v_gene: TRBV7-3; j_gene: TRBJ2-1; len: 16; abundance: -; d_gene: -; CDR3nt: TGTGCCAGCAGCCTACACCCCGCCCCCGCGGGCAGTGAGCAGTTCTTC; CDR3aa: CASSLHPAPAGSEQFF
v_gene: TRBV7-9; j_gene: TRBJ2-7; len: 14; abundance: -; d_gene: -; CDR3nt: TGTGCCAGCAGCTTATTGGGGCAGGTCCACGAGCAGTACTTC; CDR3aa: CASSLLGQVHEQYF
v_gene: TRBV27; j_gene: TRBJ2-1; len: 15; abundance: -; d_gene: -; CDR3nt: TGTGCCAGCAGTTTAGAGCTAGGCCAGACCCCCGAGCAGTTCTTC; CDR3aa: CASSLELGQTPEQFF
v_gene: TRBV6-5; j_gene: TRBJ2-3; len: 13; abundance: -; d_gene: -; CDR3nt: TGTGCCAGCAGTTGGGTTGGGAGAGATACGCAGTATTTT; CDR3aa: CASSWVGRDTQYF
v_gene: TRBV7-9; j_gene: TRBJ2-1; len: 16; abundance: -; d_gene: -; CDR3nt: TGTGCCAGCAGCCCATGGAGGGGTGAGTCCTACAATGAGCAGTTCTTC; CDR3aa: CASSPWRGESYNEQFF
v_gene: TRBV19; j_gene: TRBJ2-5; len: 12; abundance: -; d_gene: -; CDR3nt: TGTGCCAGTAGTCAGTACCAAGAGACCCAGTACTTC; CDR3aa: CASSQYQETQYF
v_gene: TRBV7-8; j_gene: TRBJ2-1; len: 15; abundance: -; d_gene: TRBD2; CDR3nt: TGTGCCAGCAGGTTCGGGACTAGCGGTACCAATGAGCAGTTCTTC; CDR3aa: CASRFGTSGTNEQFF
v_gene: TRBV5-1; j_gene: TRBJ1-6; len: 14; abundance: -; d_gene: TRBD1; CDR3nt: TGCGCCAGCAGCCAGGGACAGGGAGATGAACCCCTCCACTTT; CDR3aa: CASSQGQGDEPLHF
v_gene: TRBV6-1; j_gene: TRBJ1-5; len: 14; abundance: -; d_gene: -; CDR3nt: TGTGCCAGCAGTGACACAGGAACGGCTCAGCCCCAGCATTTT; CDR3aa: CASSDTGTAQPQHF
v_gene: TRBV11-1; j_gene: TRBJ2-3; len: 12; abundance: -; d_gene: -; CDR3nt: TGTGCCAGCAGCTTCGGGACAGATACGCAGTATTTT; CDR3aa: CASSFGTDTQYF
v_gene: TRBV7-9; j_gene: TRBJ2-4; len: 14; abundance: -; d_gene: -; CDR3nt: TGTTCCAGCAGCCCTGGACAAGACCGAAACATTCAGTACTTC; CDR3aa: CSSSPGQDRNIQYF
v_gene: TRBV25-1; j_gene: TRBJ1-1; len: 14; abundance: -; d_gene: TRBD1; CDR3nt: TGTGCCAGCAGTGAAGCCAGGGGGCAGGGTGAAGCTTTCTTT; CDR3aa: CASSEARGQGEAFF
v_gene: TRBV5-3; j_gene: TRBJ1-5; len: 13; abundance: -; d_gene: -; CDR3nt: TGTGCCAGAAGGGAATACTTAGCTCAGCCCCAGCATTTT; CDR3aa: CARREYLAQPQHF
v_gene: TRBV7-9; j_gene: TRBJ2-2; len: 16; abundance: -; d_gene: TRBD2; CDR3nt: TGTGCCAGCAGCTTACTAGCGGGGGGGCCCACCGGGGAGCTGTTTTTT; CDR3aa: CASSLLAGGPTGELFF
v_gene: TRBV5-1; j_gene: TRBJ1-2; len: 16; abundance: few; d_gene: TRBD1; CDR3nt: TGCGCCAGCAGCCCTCACCGACAGGGGGACCTTGATGGCTACACCTTC; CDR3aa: CASSPHRQGDLDGYTF
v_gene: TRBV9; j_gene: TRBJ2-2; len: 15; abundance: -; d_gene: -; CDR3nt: TGTGCCAGCAGCGCCGGGACTCTGAACACCGGGGAGCTGTTTTTT; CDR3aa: CASSAGTLNTGELFF
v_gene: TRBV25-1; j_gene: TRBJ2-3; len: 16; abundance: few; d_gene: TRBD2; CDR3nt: TGTGCCAGCAGTGATGGCCCTCCCGGGGGGACAGATACGCAGTATTTT; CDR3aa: CASSDGPPGGTDTQYF